Listed here are 14 T cell receptor beta chains from one sample, sequenced in a study of CD8+ T cells in alopecia areata. As for treatment: oral pan-JAK inhibitor, 5-10 mg twice daily. After isolation, RNA underwent reverse transcription to generate cDNA as the sequencing template. Only in-frame clones appear in the TCRdb table, and some are missing; sequencing was by immunoSEQ multiplex PCR. Of some 200,000 clones detected, about 60% appear once; the ten largest clones hold roughly an eighth. This specimen was CD8+ T cells sorted from blood, taken at week 24, from a patient treated with tofacitinib. These receptor sequences come from a human donor with alopecia areata.

CDR3 DNA sequence: TGTGCCGGGTACAGGGGTAGGGCAGATACGCAGTATTTT. As protein: CAGYRGRADTQYF. The chain carries TRBV30 and TRBJ2-3; TRBD1 aligns across 7 bases. Germline values: CDR1 GTSNPN, CDR2 SVGIG (reference sequence). Trimming removed 8 bases from V and 4 bases from J; junction bases left unmatched: 9. The CDR3 is made up of 13 amino acids. The complete variable domain, with remaining parts taken from reference TRBV30 and TRBJ2-3, reads SQTIHQWPATLVQPVGSPLSLECTVEGTSNPNLYWYRQAAGRGLQLLFYSVGIGQISSEVPQNLSASRPQDRQFILSSKKLLLSDSGFYLCAGYRGRADTQYFGPGTRLTVL.

The V gene is TRBV6-1, the J gene TRBJ2-5, with 7 bases aligning to TRBD2. Per germline, CDR1 MNHNS and CDR2 SASEGT. This CDR3 is built from 14 residues. Trimming cost V 8 bases and J 2 bases; bases outside gene matches: 8. CDR3 bases: TGTGCCAGCCGAACCCAGCGGGGACAAGAGACCCAGTACTTC. Translation: CASRTQRGQETQYF.

This rearrangement joins TRBV7-9 to TRBJ1-1; perhaps TRBD1 as D (5 bases). The ends were cut back, 3 bases at V and 1 base at J, with 21 bases in the middle. The CDR3 is made up of 18 amino acids. CDR1 is SEHNR, CDR2 FQNEAQ, per germline (reference sequence). This CDR3 reads CASSLVLGANGRNTEAFF. The DNA for the CDR3 is TGTGCCAGCAGCTTGGTTCTTGGGGCCAACGGACGGAACACTGAAGCTTTCTTT.

The chain employs TRBV2 and TRBJ1-3; D may be TRBD1 (6 bases). The germline gives CDR1 SNHLY, CDR2 FYNNEI. The CDR3 runs to 14 residues. Trimming stripped 7 bases from V and 7 bases from J, with 17 bases between. CDR3 sequence (DNA): TGTGCCAGCATCCTAAGCAGGGGAGGCAACACCATATATTTT. It specifies CASILSRGGNTIYF.

The chain employs TRBV29-1 and TRBJ2-2; D may be TRBD2 (6 bases). The CDR3 totals 14 residues. V was pared by 7 bases and J by 7 bases, with 19 bases between. CDR1 SQVTM and CDR2 ANQGSEA come from the germline V gene. The DNA for the CDR3 is TGCAGCGCAGGCGGGGCTAGCAGTAACGGGGAGCTGTTTTTT. This codes for CSAGGASSNGELFF.

The chain carries TRBV4-2 and TRBJ1-5; D gene uncertain. Deletions cut 1 base from V and 7 bases from J, with 8 bases between. The CDR3 has 13 residues. CDR1 and CDR2 from the germline V gene are LGHNA and YNFKEQ. Here the CDR3 reads CASSQGKGQPQHF. The CDR3 DNA reads TGTGCCAGCAGCCAAGGGAAGGGACAGCCCCAGCATTTT.

The rearrangement uses TRBV7-2 and TRBJ2-7; a weak D match, TRBD1 (5 bases). This CDR3 region has 15 residues. Trimming cost V 1 base and J 0 bases, with 10 bases left between them. Germline V lookup: CDR1 SGHTA, CDR2 FQGNSA. The CDR3 nucleotides are TGTGCCAGCAGCTTAGTTCCAGGGTCCTCCTACGAGCAGTACTTC. It encodes CASSLVPGSSYEQYF. Full variable domain (remainder filled in from reference TRBV7-2 and TRBJ2-7): GAGVSQSPSNKVTEKGKDVELRCDPISGHTALYWYRQSLGQGLEFLIYFQGNSAPDKSGLPSDRFSAERTGGSVSTLTIQRTQQEDSAVYLCASSLVPGSSYEQYFGPGTRLTVT.

V and J are TRBV29-1 and TRBJ1-1, with TRBD1 matching over 7 bases. The J call may be incorrect, as the DNA end agrees better with TRBJ2-2. Germline-derived CDR1 and CDR2 are SQVTM and ANQGSEA. The CDR3 consists of 15 residues. Here the CDR3 reads CSVEDSARGTGELFF. CDR3 DNA sequence: TGCAGCGTTGAAGATAGCGCCAGGGGGACCGGGGAGCTGTTTTTT.

This clone was picked up a small number of times. The chain links TRBV6-5 to TRBJ2-7; D is possibly TRBD1 or TRBD2 (6 bases each). V dropped 5 bases and J dropped 4 bases, with 15 bases sitting between them. Germline CDR1 and CDR2: MNHEY and SVGAGI. CDR3 length: 14 amino acids. CDR3 coding DNA: TGTGCCAGCAGTCTACTGGGGGGCGGATACGAGCAGTACTTC. Translated: CASSLLGGGYEQYF.

In its sample, this clone was seen a few times. The chain employs TRBV15 and TRBJ2-1; D is uncertain. Trimming took off 3 bases at V and 3 bases at J, with 3 bases between the two ends. CDR3 length: 12 amino acids. Germline assignment: CDR1 LNHNV and CDR2 YYDKDF (reference sequence). As DNA, the CDR3 is TGTGCCACCAGCAGGAACTACAATGAGCAGTTCTTC. Its translation is CATSRNYNEQFF.

This clone was seen more than once but under ten times. The chain is built from TRBV10-3 and TRBJ1-4, with TRBD1 matching 8 bases. Germline V lookup: CDR1 ENHRY, CDR2 SYGVKD. The J segment lost 4 bases and the V segment lost 0 bases, leaving 1 base of the junction unmatched. The CDR3 sequence is 15 residues long. The CDR3 DNA reads TGTGCCATCAGTGAGTCGACAGGGGATAATGAAAAACTGTTTTTT. Translating gives CAISESTGDNEKLFF.

This clone came up a few times. The chain recombines TRBV29-1 with TRBJ2-7; a possible D gene is TRBD1 (5 bases). V was shortened by 6 bases and J by 2 bases, with 8 bases between the two germline ends. Germline CDR1 SQVTM, CDR2 ANQGSEA. The CDR3 is made up of 11 amino acids. DNA for the CDR3: TGCAGCGTAATCAGGGCCTACGAGCAGTACTTC. This codes for CSVIRAYEQYF.

There are a few counts of this clone. The rearrangement joins TRBV2 to TRBJ1-2, with D unresolved. CDR3 length equals 12 residues. Per the germline V gene, CDR1 is SNHLY and CDR2 is FYNNEI. V lost 11 bases to trimming and J lost 4 bases, with 14 bases between them. DNA of the CDR3: TGTGCCCCAAAGGGCCGGCGCTATGGCTACACCTTC. Protein product: CAPKGRRYGYTF.

The chain recombines TRBV13 with TRBJ2-2, with TRBD1 as a possible D gene (6 bases). Germline lookup yields CDR1 PRHDT and CDR2 FYEKMQ (reference sequence). Trimming removed 4 bases from V and 3 bases from J, with 21 bases in between. The CDR3 is 18 amino acids. The CDR3 nucleotides are TGTGCCAGCAGCTCCCGGACGTTGGGGGCAATCGACACCGGGGAGCTGTTTTTT. This sequence encodes CASSSRTLGAIDTGELFF.